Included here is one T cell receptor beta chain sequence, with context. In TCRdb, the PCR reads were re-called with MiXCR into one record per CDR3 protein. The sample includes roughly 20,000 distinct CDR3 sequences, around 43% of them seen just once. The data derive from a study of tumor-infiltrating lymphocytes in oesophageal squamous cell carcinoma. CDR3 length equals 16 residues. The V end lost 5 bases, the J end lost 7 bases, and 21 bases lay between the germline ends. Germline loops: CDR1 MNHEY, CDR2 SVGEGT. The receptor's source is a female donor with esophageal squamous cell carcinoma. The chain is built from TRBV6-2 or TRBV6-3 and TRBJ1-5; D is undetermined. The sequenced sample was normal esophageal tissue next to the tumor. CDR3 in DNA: TGTGCCAGCAGTCCAGACCGACCCGTTGTAGGACAGCCCCAGCATTTT. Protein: CASSPDRPVVGQPQHF.